The 10 T cell receptor beta chains below were found in one sample sequenced in a study of shared clonotypes between healthy human individuals. Clones were sequenced by immunoSEQ multiplex PCR, and TCRdb holds only the in-frame ones, with some missing. Of over a million clones listed, 98% to 99% are singletons. Sequencing used naive CD4+ T cells sorted from blood. This sample's subset: CD45RA+ positively selected. These receptor sequences come from a man younger than 45 in good health.

V usage is TRBV18 and J usage is TRBJ2-7; TRBD1 aligns across 9 bases. Losses at the gene ends were 3 bases for V and 5 bases for J; bases not matched to a gene: 5. The CDR3 contains 14 residues. The germline CDR1 and CDR2 sequences are KGHSH and LQKENI. CDR3 nucleotide sequence: TGTGCCAGCTCACCCCCGGGACAGGGCCACGAGCAGTACTTC. It specifies CASSPPGQGHEQYF. The variable domain in full, with the rest retrieved from reference TRBV18 and TRBJ2-7, is NAGVMQNPRHLVRRRGQEARLRCSPMKGHSHVYWYRQLPEEGLKFMVYLQKENIIDESGMPKERFSAEFPKEGPSILRIQQVVRGDSAAYFCASSPPGQGHEQYFGPGTRLTVT.

The J gene is TRBJ1-2, the V gene TRBV5-5; a possible D gene is TRBD1 (6 bases). Germline V CDR1 and CDR2: SGHKS, YYEKEE (reference sequence). CDR3 length: 13 amino acids. With 2 bases removed from V and 6 bases from J, the gap between germline ends came to 11 bases. CDR3 DNA sequence: TGTGCCAGCAGCTTCTATGGGGGCGATGGCTACACCTTC. This gives the protein CASSFYGGDGYTF.

The chain employs TRBV28 and TRBJ1-5; a possible D gene is TRBD1 (5 bases). In germline, CDR1 is MDHEN, CDR2 SYDVKM. V lost 3 bases and J lost 3, with 18 bases in between. CDR3 size: 17 residues. The CDR3 DNA reads TGTGCCAGCAGTTTGCTATTCGGGGCAGCCCCCAATCAGCCCCAGCATTTT. This codes for CASSLLFGAAPNQPQHF.

The chain has TRBV19 and TRBJ2-1; 8 nucleotides align to TRBD2. CDR1 is LNHDA, CDR2 SQIVND, per germline (reference sequence). The V and J ends lost 7 bases and 5 bases, in that order; junction bases with no gene match: 7. CDR3 size: 14 residues. Written as DNA, the CDR3 is TGTGCCAGTAAGTCGGGAGGGGGACACAATGAGCAGTTCTTC. Translation gives CASKSGGGHNEQFF.

In this sample, this clone turned up a few times. The chain has TRBV10-3 and TRBJ1-3, with D perhaps matching TRBD1 (5 bases). This CDR3 region has 12 residues. CDR1 is ENHRY and CDR2 is SYGVKD in the germline V gene. Trimming shortened V by 5 bases and J by 16 bases, and 18 bases separated the two germline ends. The CDR3 is CAISPGTVLSYF. DNA of the CDR3: TGTGCCATCAGTCCCGGGACTGTGTTGTCGTATTTT.

The chain has TRBV18 and TRBJ1-4; D gene uncertain. This CDR3 has 15 amino acids. V was pared by 3 bases and J by 0 bases, with 8 bases between. The germline CDR1 and CDR2 sequences are KGHSH and LQKENI. The chain's CDR3 is CASSPGSATNEKLFF. For the CDR3, the DNA is TGTGCCAGCTCACCCGGGAGTGCAACTAATGAAAAACTGTTTTTT.

The sample holds one count of this clone. Within the sample, other DNA sequences also encode this same CDR3. CDR3 amino acids: CASSLGGYEQFF. The CDR3 DNA is TGTGCCAGCAGTTTGGGCGGCTATGAGCAGTTCTTC. This sequence joins TRBV27 and TRBJ2-1; D remains unclear. V dropped 3 bases and J dropped 8 bases, with 8 bases sitting between them. CDR1 and CDR2 from the germline V gene are MNHEY and SMNVEV (reference sequence). The CDR3 is 12 residues long.

This rearrangement joins TRBV4-2 to TRBJ2-7; 10 bases map to TRBD1. V shed 4 bases and J 11 bases; nucleotides not matched to a gene: 14. CDR1 and CDR2 (germline): LGHNA, YNFKEQ. The CDR3 has 15 residues. The CDR3 DNA follows: TGTGCCAGCAGCCCCACGGGACAGGGGTCCCTACGAGAGTACTTC. Translation gives CASSPTGQGSLREYF.

Concerning this clone: Other nucleotide sequences in the sample specify the same CDR3. The rearrangement uses TRBV9 and TRBJ2-1; unclear D gene. Trimming removed 2 bases from V and 0 bases from J, with 6 bases in between. Germline CDR1 and CDR2: SGDLS and YYNGEE. This CDR3 is built from 14 residues. The CDR3 nucleotides read TGTGCCAGCAGCGTCGACTCCTCCTACAATGAGCAGTTCTTC. It yields the protein CASSVDSSYNEQFF. Full variable domain (missing parts from reference TRBV9 and TRBJ2-1): DSGVTQTPKHLITATGQRVTLRCSPRSGDLSVYWYQQSLDQGLQFLIQYYNGEERAKGNILERFSAQQFPDLHSELNLSSLELGDSALYFCASSVDSSYNEQFFGPGTRLTVL.

This clone was detected once. The identical CDR3 is also encoded by other nucleotide sequences in the sample. The chain combines TRBV27 with TRBJ2-7; D remains ambiguous. The CDR3 has 12 amino acids. The germline V and J ends were trimmed by 5 bases and 3 bases, with 8 bases remaining between them. The germline CDR1 and CDR2 sequences are MNHEY and SMNVEV (reference sequence). In DNA form, the CDR3 reads TGTGCCAGCAGTCCGCAAGGCTACGAGCAGTACTTC. Residues: CASSPQGYEQYF.